These 14 T cell receptor beta chains were sequenced from one sample in a study of T cells after yellow fever vaccination. TCRdb re-analysed the 5' RACE reads in MiXCR, keeping a single row per CDR3 protein. The profile shows 450,000 to 550,000 distinct CDR3 sequences, around a fifth of them singletons. The sample in question was PBMCs, obtained approximately 22 days after the first yellow fever vaccination. Receptor source: a young man who received the YFV17D yellow fever vaccine.

This clonotype turned up a few times. The V and J genes are TRBV6-5 and TRBJ1-6; the D is unclear. The CDR3 consists of 13 residues. The germline V gene has CDR1 MNHEY and CDR2 SVGAGI. The ends were cut back, 0 bases at V and 10 bases at J, with 7 bases in the middle. CDR3 bases: TGTGCCAGCAGTTACTCTCTTGAGTCACCCCTCCACTTT. Amino acid sequence: CASSYSLESPLHF.

The J gene is TRBJ1-6, the V gene TRBV20-1; D gene ambiguous. Trimming took 5 bases from V and 5 from J, leaving 10 bases between them. The CDR3 runs 13 residues. CDR1 and CDR2 from the germline V gene are DFQATT and SNEGSKA (reference sequence). The CDR3 DNA follows: TGCAGTGCTTTAGGTTGGGATAATTCACCCCTCCACTTT. The encoded protein is CSALGWDNSPLHF.

This clonotype was observed a handful of times. The gene calls are TRBV9 and TRBJ2-1; no reliable D call. Trimming cost V 1 base and J 1 base, with 9 bases left between them. Germline V gene data show CDR1 as SGDLS and CDR2 as YYNGEE. The CDR3 runs 15 residues. The CDR3 reads CASSVNGQSYNEQFF. The DNA of the CDR3 is TGTGCCAGCAGCGTAAATGGTCAATCCTACAATGAGCAGTTCTTC.

This clonotype was seen a handful of times. The chain has TRBV20-1 and TRBJ2-7, with D tentatively TRBD2 (5 bases). From germline, CDR1 is DFQATT and CDR2 SNEGSKA (reference sequence). CDR3 size: 11 residues. V dropped 6 bases and J dropped 4 bases, with 10 bases sitting between them. The CDR3 DNA reads TGCAGTGCCGGCCCGGGGTACGAGCAGTACGTC. Translated: CSAGPGYEQYV.

This clonotype turned up a few times. V and J are TRBV3-1 and TRBJ2-1; 8 bases match TRBD1. Trimming cost V 0 bases and J 8 bases; bases outside gene matches: 15. The germline CDR1 and CDR2 sequences are LGHDT and YNNKEL (reference sequence). CDR3 length equals 18 residues. The CDR3 reads CASSQDSRGQGDDDEQFF. The CDR3, as DNA: TGTGCCAGCAGCCAAGATTCTCGAGGACAGGGAGATGACGATGAGCAGTTCTTC.

The chain couples TRBV4-2 to TRBJ2-2; TRBD1 agrees at 11 bases. The CDR3 is made up of 17 amino acids. The germline V gene has CDR1 LGHNA and CDR2 YNFKEQ. V dropped 10 bases and J dropped 7; count of bases not matched to a gene: 17. CDR3 sequence: CAMGPGQGALRIGELFF. In DNA form, the CDR3 reads TGTGCCATGGGCCCTGGACAGGGGGCGCTGAGGATCGGGGAGCTGTTTTTT.

This clonotype has a handful of counts. This CDR3 is CASSYSIVTGELFF. The CDR3 nucleotides read TGTGCCAGCAGTTACTCGATTGTTACCGGGGAGCTGTTTTTT. The chain recombines TRBV6-2 or TRBV6-3 with TRBJ2-2; D call uncertain. CDR3 length: 14 residues. V was cut by 0 bases and J by 5 bases, with 7 bases left in between. The germline gives CDR1 MNHEY, CDR2 SVGEGT.

The rearrangement uses TRBV7-3 and TRBJ1-6; no firm D call. Germline CDR1 is SGHTA and CDR2 is FQGTGA. Trimming took off 4 bases at V and 7 bases at J, with 8 bases between the two ends. The CDR3 is 13 residues long. The CDR3 sequence is CASSSRANSPLHF. CDR3 DNA: TGTGCCAGCAGCTCAAGGGCCAATTCACCCCTCCACTTT.

This clonotype has more than one count but fewer than ten. The chain uses TRBV2 and TRBJ1-1; D gene unclear. Germline-derived CDR1 and CDR2 are SNHLY and FYNNEI. V was clipped by 3 bases and J by 11 bases, with 13 bases between them. There are 12 residues in the CDR3. DNA for the CDR3: TGTGCCAGCAGTGAGGACGCGCCCGTGGCTTTCTTT. This codes for CASSEDAPVAFF.

The sample holds a few counts of this clonotype. J is TRBJ2-7 and V is TRBV12-3 or TRBV12-4, with D perhaps given as TRBD1 or TRBD2 (5 bases each). This CDR3 is built from 11 residues. V lost 8 bases and J 4 bases, leaving 9 bases between the germline ends. This CDR3 reads CASGGWYEQYF. CDR3 in DNA: TGTGCCAGCGGGGGTTGGTACGAGCAGTACTTC.

This clonotype was observed many times. The V gene is TRBV5-1, the J gene TRBJ2-1; D perhaps matches TRBD1 (6 bases). Looked up from germline, CDR1 is SGHRS and CDR2 is YFSETQ. Trimming left V 3 bases short and J 0 bases short, with 10 bases between. There are 15 residues in the CDR3. CDR3 in amino acids: CASSYRESSYNEQFF. The DNA for the CDR3 is TGCGCCAGCAGCTACAGGGAGAGCTCCTACAATGAGCAGTTCTTC. The full variable domain, in which reference TRBV5-1 and TRBJ2-1 provide the parts outside the CDR3, is KAGVTQTPRYLIKTRGQQVTLSCSPISGHRSVSWYQQTPGQGLQFLFEYFSETQRNKGNFPGRFSGRQFSNSRSEMNVSTLELGDSALYLCASSYRESSYNEQFFGPGTRLTVL.

This clonotype was observed a few times. The rearrangement joins TRBV6-1 to TRBJ2-5; D call uncertain. Trimming pared 6 bases from V and 0 bases from J, leaving 14 bases between. CDR1 and CDR2 (germline): MNHNS, SASEGT. This CDR3 has 15 amino acids. CDR3 nucleotide sequence: TGTGCCAGCAGCCGGTGGGCCGTGCACCAAGAGACCCAGTACTTC. Translating gives CASSRWAVHQETQYF.

This clonotype was recorded a few times. The chain's CDR3 is CASSQDQRDSPLHF. CDR3 in DNA: TGTGCCAGCAGCCAAGATCAGAGGGATTCACCCCTCCACTTT. V is TRBV4-2 and J is TRBJ1-6, with D uncertain. The germline V and J ends were trimmed by 0 bases and 8 bases, with 8 bases remaining between them. This CDR3 spans 14 amino acids. Germline values: CDR1 LGHNA, CDR2 YNFKEQ.

The chain is built from TRBV7-2 and TRBJ1-1; D uncertain. V shed 2 bases and J shed 8 bases, with 9 bases lying between them. The CDR3 is made up of 12 amino acids. Germline lookup yields CDR1 SGHTA and CDR2 FQGNSA. As DNA, the CDR3 is TGTGCCAGCAGCTTAAGTTGGTCCGAAGCTTTCTTT. It yields the protein CASSLSWSEAFF.